This TCR beta chain is drawn from a study of T-cell reconstitution after alpha-beta-depleted transplantation in children. Study outcomes and limitations: The main origin of T-cell counts and diversity one year after transplant was newly produced T cells.

Molecular barcoding with unique molecular identifiers was used for the TCRbeta library. TCRdb fed the PCR reads into MiXCR, producing one record per CDR3 protein. The profile shows under 850,000 distinct CDR3 sequences, over 10% of them singletons. This CDR3 is built from 15 residues. The trim removed 3 bases at V and 5 bases at J, leaving 4 bases unmatched. Germline lookup yields CDR1 SGHTA and CDR2 FQGNSA. The sample holds many counts of this clonotype. Its antigen is as yet unknown. The specimen was PBMCs, collected before TCRalphabeta/CD19-depleted stem cell transplant. The chain recombines TRBV7-2 with TRBJ1-4; the match to TRBD1 covers 9 bases. The sequence came from a girl aged 2-10 years with congenital amegakaryocytic thrombocytopenia, due to receive a stem cell transplant. CDR3 nucleotides: TGTGCCAGCAGCTTGGACAGGGGCCAGAATGAAAAACTGTTTTTT. The encoded protein is CASSLDRGQNEKLFF. The whole variable domain, filled in from reference TRBV7-2 and TRBJ1-4, reads GAGVSQSPSNKVTEKGKDVELRCDPISGHTALYWYRQSLGQGLEFLIYFQGNSAPDKSGLPSDRFSAERTGGSVSTLTIQRTQQEDSAVYLCASSLDRGQNEKLFFGSGTQLSVL.